This paragraph reports one TCR beta chain. This clone was found a few times. Its target antigen remains unknown. No per-base quality is available; no much larger clone lies one base away. The data derive from a study of blood T cell repertoires in COVID-19 (dated by TCRdb to the early 2020s). For the study in its entirety: Samples from collaborators originated in the United States, Italy and Spain and spanned both the acute and convalescent phases of COVID-19. The dataset comprised deeply sampled blood TCRbeta repertoires from subjects exposed to, actively infected with, or recovered from COVID-19. A freely available public database, intended as a resource for researchers studying the immune response to SARS-CoV-2, is where the repertoires were released. The material from the prospective study consisted of cDNA or gDNA derived from T cells, B-cell-depleted T cells, or PBMCs. Where available, HLA class I and class II types were taken from metadata supplied by the sample provider and were not determined by assay-based typing. The samples were drawn from two sources: the first 160 participants of the ongoing ImmuneRACE study, and 1,000 to 1,500 subjects contributed by 6 global collaborators. Nearly every sample came with metadata listing a de-identified subject ID, COVID-19 status, age in years and sex. The investigation overall reported the following: The amount of clinical and demographic metadata varied by source and participant and was provided uncurated.

The immunoSEQ Assay, a bias-controlled multiplex PCR, was used to amplify TCRbeta CDR3 regions from genomic DNA. The published analysis was carried out like this. The number of nucleated cells in each sample was estimated by amplification of reference gene primers within the assay. Sequence reads were collapsed and filtered to measure the absolute abundance of every unique TCRbeta CDR3 rearrangement. For each sample, productive Simpson clonality was calculated by taking the square root of Simpson's diversity index across productive rearrangements. The table was pulled from immuneACCESS by TCRdb, which kept in-frame rearrangements only. Such tables lose some clones; where checked, under half of the loss comes from unresolved V genes, and the rest has no known cause. V and J calls and clone size follow that table, whereas D and trimming were derived from the DNA. In all, the sample holds fewer than 350,000 clones, and about nine tenths of those were seen once. The leading ten clones occupy roughly 7% of the sample.

CDR1 SGHTS and CDR2 YDEGEE were looked up in the germline V gene. V loses 7 bases of germline sequence and J loses 0 bases, and the interval between the two ends is 13 bases. The cysteine opens and the phenylalanine closes a CDR3 of 15 amino acids. Left in the record is the CDR3 DNA by itself, 45 bases read in frame from the first base. One collaborating source in Seattle enrolled patients during active infection and followed them longitudinally through the course of disease. Whole blood was collected in K2EDTA tubes by collaborating institutions according to the institutions' own protocols. For TCRbeta analysis, collaborators shipped samples as frozen whole blood, isolated PBMCs, or DNA extracted from either of those sample types.

The chain is assembled from TRBV5-8 and TRBJ2-2; the D segment could be TRBD2, given 6 matching bases. The receptor comes from a woman aged 25 to 39 with COVID-19, enrolled during active disease. Material: peripheral blood. The CDR3 reads as follows: CASGGVGPNTGELFF. The bases read TGTGCCAGCGGAGGGGTCGGACCGAACACCGGGGAGCTGTTTTTT.